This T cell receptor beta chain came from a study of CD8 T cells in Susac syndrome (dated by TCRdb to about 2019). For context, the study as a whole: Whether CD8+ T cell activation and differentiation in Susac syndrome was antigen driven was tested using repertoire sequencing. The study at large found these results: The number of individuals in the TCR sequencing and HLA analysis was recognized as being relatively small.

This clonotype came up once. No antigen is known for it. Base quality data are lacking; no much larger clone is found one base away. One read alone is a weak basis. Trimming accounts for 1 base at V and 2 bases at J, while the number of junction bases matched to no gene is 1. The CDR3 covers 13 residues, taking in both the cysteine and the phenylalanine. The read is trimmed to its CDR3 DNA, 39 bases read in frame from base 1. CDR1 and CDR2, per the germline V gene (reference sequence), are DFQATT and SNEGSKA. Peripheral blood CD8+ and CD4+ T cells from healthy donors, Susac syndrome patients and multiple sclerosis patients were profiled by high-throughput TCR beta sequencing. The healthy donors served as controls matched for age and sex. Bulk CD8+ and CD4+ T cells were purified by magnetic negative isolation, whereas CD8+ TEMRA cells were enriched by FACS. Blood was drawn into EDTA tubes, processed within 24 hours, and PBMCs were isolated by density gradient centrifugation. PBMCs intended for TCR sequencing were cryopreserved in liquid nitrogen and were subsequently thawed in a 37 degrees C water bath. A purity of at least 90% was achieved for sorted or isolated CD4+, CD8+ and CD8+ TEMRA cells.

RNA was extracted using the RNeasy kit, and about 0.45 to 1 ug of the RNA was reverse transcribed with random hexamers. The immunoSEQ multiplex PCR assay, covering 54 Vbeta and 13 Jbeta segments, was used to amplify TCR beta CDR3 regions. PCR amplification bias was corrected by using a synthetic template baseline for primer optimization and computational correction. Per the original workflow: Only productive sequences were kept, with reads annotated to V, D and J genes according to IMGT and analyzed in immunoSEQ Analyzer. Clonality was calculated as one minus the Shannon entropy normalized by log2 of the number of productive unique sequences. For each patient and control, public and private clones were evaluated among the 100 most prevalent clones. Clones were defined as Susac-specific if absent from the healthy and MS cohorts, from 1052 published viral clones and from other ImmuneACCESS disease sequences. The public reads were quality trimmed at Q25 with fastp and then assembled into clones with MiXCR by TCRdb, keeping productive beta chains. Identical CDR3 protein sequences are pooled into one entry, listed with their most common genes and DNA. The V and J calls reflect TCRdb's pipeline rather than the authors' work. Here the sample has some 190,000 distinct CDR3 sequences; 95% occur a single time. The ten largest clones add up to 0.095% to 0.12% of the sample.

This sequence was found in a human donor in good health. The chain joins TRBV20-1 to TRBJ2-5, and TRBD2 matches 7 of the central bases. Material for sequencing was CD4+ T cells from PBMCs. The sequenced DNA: TGCAGTGCTAGAGGGGGGGGACAAGAGACCCAGTACTTC. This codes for CSARGGGQETQYF.